The present TCR beta chain was sequenced within a study of T cell responses to AZD1222 COVID-19 vaccine. Findings and limits, study-wide: Distributed over spike, vaccine-associated CD4 TCRs predominated at 160-218 and 743-854. Reportedly, nearly half of unique spike TCRs recognized epitopes outside B.1.351/B.1.1.7 mutations.

The protocol was immunoSEQ multiplex PCR, while the TCRdb copy is restricted to in-frame clones and leaves out a portion. This table has 110,000 or so clones, approximately 89% appearing once. Deletions cut 4 bases from V and 14 bases from J, with 13 bases between. The CDR3 runs to 11 residues. The germline CDR1 and CDR2 sequences are LGHNA and YNFKEQ. On this clone: The antigen remains undetermined.

The V call is TRBV4-2, the J call TRBJ2-3, with D maybe TRBD2 (6 bases). The starting material was peripheral blood, obtained on day 0 of MenACWY control vaccination. The sequence derives from an adult in good health. CDR3 loop: CASSPGTQLYF. The CDR3 DNA sequence: TGTGCCAGCAGCCCCGGGACTCAGCTGTATTTT.